The 8 T cell receptor beta chains listed next were all sequenced from one sample in a study of cytomegalovirus exposure and HLA in healthy donors. Amplification used 60 Vbeta primers and 13 Jbeta primers. Only in-frame clones appear in the TCRdb table, and some are missing; sequencing was by immunoSEQ multiplex PCR. The table records around 170,000 clones, more than 65% of them present only once. The sequenced sample was PBMCs. The receptors were gathered from a woman aged 25 to 39 in good health and CMV-seropositive.

The J gene is TRBJ2-1, the V gene TRBV30, with D possibly TRBD2 on 6 matching bases. Between the trimmed V and J ends, which lost 2 bases and 8 bases, there was a span of 19 bases. CDR1 GTSNPN and CDR2 SVGIG come from the germline V gene (reference sequence). This CDR3 comprises 15 residues. The CDR3 protein is CAWSFLGTPGDEQFF. Here the CDR3 DNA reads TGTGCCTGGAGTTTCCTCGGGACTCCCGGAGATGAGCAGTTCTTC.

The chain employs TRBV19 and TRBJ2-2; 9 bases map to TRBD1. The CDR3 spans 15 residues. Germline loops: CDR1 LNHDA, CDR2 SQIVND (reference sequence). V shed 5 bases, J shed 6 bases, and the junction held 7 bases outside the gene matches. In DNA form, the CDR3 reads TGTGCCAGTAGTCTTCCCGGGACAGGGTCCGGGGAGCTGTTTTTT. Translating gives CASSLPGTGSGELFF.

This chain connects TRBV7-9 to TRBJ1-3; no clear D gene. Germline CDR1 and CDR2: SEHNR and FQNEAQ (reference sequence). The length of the CDR3 is 10 residues. V was shortened by 9 bases and J by 3 bases, with 3 bases between the two germline ends. The CDR3 spells CASSGNTIYF. The DNA of the CDR3 is TGTGCCAGTAGTGGAAACACCATATATTTT.

This clone was picked up a small number of times. The CDR3 spells CASSPLAGAGDETQYF. CDR3 coding DNA: TGTGCCAGCAGCCCCCTGGCGGGGGCAGGGGATGAGACCCAGTACTTC. The chain carries TRBV4-2 and TRBJ2-5; D possibly corresponds to TRBD2 (7 bases). Germline CDR1 reads LGHNA; CDR2 reads YNFKEQ. CDR3 size: 16 residues. The ends were cut back, 4 bases at V and 5 bases at J, with 20 bases in the middle.

The chain links TRBV6-1 to TRBJ1-2; TRBD1 agrees at 7 bases. The CDR3 covers 14 residues. CDR1 and CDR2 from the germline V gene are MNHNS and SASEGT. With 4 bases clipped from V and 8 bases from J, the junction kept 10 bases outside the gene matches. DNA of the CDR3: TGTGCCAGCAGTGCTTCAGGGGGAGGTGGGGGCTACACCTTC. Protein product: CASSASGGGGGYTF.

CDR3 nucleotides: TGTGCCAGCAGTTCCCCTTTTAGCGGGACCTCCTACGAGCAGTACTTC. As protein: CASSSPFSGTSYEQYF. This chain uses TRBV28 with TRBJ2-5; 8 bases line up with TRBD2. The J call is doubtful: the DNA matches TRBJ2-7 better. Germline lookup yields CDR1 MDHEN and CDR2 SYDVKM. CDR3 length: 16 amino acids.

The chain is built from TRBV18 and TRBJ1-2; possible D gene TRBD1, 6 bases. Trimming pared 0 bases from V and 3 bases from J, leaving 8 bases between. Germline V gene data show CDR1 as KGHSH and CDR2 as LQKENI. This CDR3 contains 14 residues. CDR3 loop: CASSPPSGDYGYTF. CDR3 bases: TGTGCCAGCTCACCACCATCAGGGGACTATGGCTACACCTTC.

The chain is built from TRBV27 and TRBJ2-7, with TRBD1 as a possible D gene (7 bases). The germline V gene has CDR1 MNHEY and CDR2 SMNVEV (reference sequence). Trimming took 2 bases from V and 7 from J, leaving 18 bases between them. This CDR3 region has 15 residues. The CDR3 loop reads CASSLTGQAAGEQYF. The CDR3 DNA sequence: TGTGCCAGCAGTTTAACAGGACAGGCGGCGGGGGAGCAGTACTTC.